This TCR beta chain was found in a study of blood T cells in healthy people across ages. Whole-study findings and limits: PBMC samples, being unsorted, prevented any conclusive comparison of naive and antigen-experienced cells. Possibly, changes in expanded clonotypes were confounded because donor CMV status was unknown.

Of note for this clonotype: Antigen unknown. A read error may account for a junction end that differs from germline.

The CDR3 loop spans 14 amino acids. The germline V gene has CDR1 MNHNY and CDR2 SVGAGI (reference sequence). Combining a sample-barcoded 5' primer with a J-beta primer mix, a second PCR ran for 7 to 11 cycles. The template-switch adaptor, which had 12 random nucleotides, put a tag on each cDNA molecule. TCRdb passed the 5' RACE reads through MiXCR, listing each CDR3 protein once. The table includes around 1.5 million distinct CDR3 sequences, about 43% detected once. This sequence was found in a woman aged 18-29 years in good health. The chain recombines TRBV6-6 with TRBJ2-4, with D perhaps TRBD2 (5 bases). The sequenced material came from blood. CDR3 bases: TGCGCCAGCACCACACCGTCGGGTGATGGGGAGCAGTACTTC. It encodes CASTTPSGDGEQYF.